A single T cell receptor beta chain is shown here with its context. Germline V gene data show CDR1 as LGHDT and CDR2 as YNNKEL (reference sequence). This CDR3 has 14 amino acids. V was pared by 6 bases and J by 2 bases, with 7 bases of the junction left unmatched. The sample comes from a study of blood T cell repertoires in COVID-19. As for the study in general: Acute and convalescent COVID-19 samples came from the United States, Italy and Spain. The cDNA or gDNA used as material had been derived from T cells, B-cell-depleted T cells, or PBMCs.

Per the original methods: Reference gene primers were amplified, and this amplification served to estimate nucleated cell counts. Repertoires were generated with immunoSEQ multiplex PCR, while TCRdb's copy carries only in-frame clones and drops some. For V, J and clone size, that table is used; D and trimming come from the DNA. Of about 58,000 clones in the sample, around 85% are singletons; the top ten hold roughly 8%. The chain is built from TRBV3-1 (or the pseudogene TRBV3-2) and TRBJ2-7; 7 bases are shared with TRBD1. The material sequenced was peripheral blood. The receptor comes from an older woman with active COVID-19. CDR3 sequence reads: CASRRQGDTYEQYF. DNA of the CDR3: TGTGCCAGCAGACGACAGGGAGACACCTACGAGCAGTACTTC.